Given below is one T cell receptor (beta chain) in context. What it binds is not known. This sample stems from a study of beta chain features in type 1 diabetes. Study-wide findings and caveats: Lower insertion and higher deletion counts appeared at VDJ junctions in type 1 diabetes patients. There was a moderate but significant shortening of TCRB CDR3s in all four CD4+ subsets of Type 1 diabetes patients.

Expressed TCRB transcripts were sequenced, since all the RNA that had been isolated was reverse transcribed. The table came from immunoSEQ multiplex PCR; TCRdb's copy has only in-frame clones and leaves some out. The sample lists a few hundred thousand clones, 16% occurring once. The source material was naive CD4+ T cells from blood. The receptor was derived from a man aged 25-45 years with type 1 diabetes.

The CDR3 loop reads CASSLWGAKDGYTF. In DNA form, the CDR3 reads TGTGCCAGCAGTTTATGGGGGGCGAAAGATGGCTACACCTTC. The V gene is TRBV27, the J gene TRBJ1-2; perhaps TRBD1 as D (6 bases). The CDR3 is 14 residues long. Germline CDR1 is MNHEY and CDR2 is SMNVEV (reference sequence). Trimming took 1 base from V and 6 from J, leaving 12 bases between them.